This record covers a single T cell receptor beta chain. This record comes from a study of blood T cells in healthy people across ages. Through a sample-barcoded 5' primer and a J-beta primer mix, a second PCR was run for 7 to 11 cycles. TCRdb processed the 5' RACE reads anew with MiXCR; each CDR3 protein has one entry. The sample includes 780,000 or so distinct CDR3 sequences, roughly 56% of them seen just once. The ends were cut back, 5 bases at V and 12 bases at J, with 17 bases in the middle. CDR1 and CDR2 (germline): MNHEY, SMNVEV (reference sequence). The CDR3 consists of 13 residues. The receptor comes from a man aged 40-50 years in good health. Sequencing input: blood. This sequence joins TRBV27 and TRBJ2-1; D assignment may be TRBD1 or TRBD2 (5 bases each). The CDR3 DNA reads TGTGCCAGCAGTCCGATGGGGGTTTCAGTGCAGTTCTTC. Its protein product is CASSPMGVSVQFF.